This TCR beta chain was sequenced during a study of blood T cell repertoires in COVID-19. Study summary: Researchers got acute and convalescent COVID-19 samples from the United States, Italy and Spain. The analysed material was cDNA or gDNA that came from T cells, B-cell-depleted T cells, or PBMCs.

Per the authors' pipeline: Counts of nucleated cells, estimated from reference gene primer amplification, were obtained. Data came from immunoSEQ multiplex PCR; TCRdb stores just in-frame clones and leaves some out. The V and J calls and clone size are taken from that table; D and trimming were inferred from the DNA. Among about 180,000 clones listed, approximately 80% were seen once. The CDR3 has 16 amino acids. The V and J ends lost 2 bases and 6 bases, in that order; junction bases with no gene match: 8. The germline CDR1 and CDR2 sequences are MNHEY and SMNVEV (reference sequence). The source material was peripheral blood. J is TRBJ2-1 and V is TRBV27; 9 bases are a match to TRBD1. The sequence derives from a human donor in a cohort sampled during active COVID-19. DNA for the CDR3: TGTGCCAGCAGTTTAGCGGGACAGGGTGTGGGCAATGAGCAGTTCTTC. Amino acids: CASSLAGQGVGNEQFF.